This note documents a single T cell receptor beta chain sequence. Its matching antigen is unknown. The data derive from a study of cytomegalovirus exposure and HLA in healthy donors. V was clipped by 1 base and J by 7 bases, with 13 bases between them. The CDR3 contains 13 residues. Germline V gives CDR1 GTSNPN, CDR2 SVGIG (reference sequence). PCR was performed using 60 Vbeta and 13 Jbeta primers. Clones were sequenced by immunoSEQ multiplex PCR, and TCRdb holds only the in-frame ones, with some missing. The sample lists about 160,000 clones; around 74% were seen once. Whole-study findings and limits: The likely origin of a cluster of highly shared sequence variants was a sequencing artifact. Accurate HLA-A and HLA-B prediction from TCR beta sequences was reported for most subjects. Trimming of TCR beta V- and J-genes showed a link, identified in a later analysis, to a missense DCLRE1C variant.

Donors likely had unrecorded immune exposures despite being nominally healthy when sampled. V gene TRBV30 combines with J gene TRBJ1-2; D unresolved. Sequenced: PBMCs. The sequence derives from a woman aged 25 to 39 in good health and CMV-seronegative. The CDR3, as DNA: TGTGCCTGGAGTGAAAAGCGGTCTCCTGGCTACACCTTC. It translates to CAWSEKRSPGYTF.